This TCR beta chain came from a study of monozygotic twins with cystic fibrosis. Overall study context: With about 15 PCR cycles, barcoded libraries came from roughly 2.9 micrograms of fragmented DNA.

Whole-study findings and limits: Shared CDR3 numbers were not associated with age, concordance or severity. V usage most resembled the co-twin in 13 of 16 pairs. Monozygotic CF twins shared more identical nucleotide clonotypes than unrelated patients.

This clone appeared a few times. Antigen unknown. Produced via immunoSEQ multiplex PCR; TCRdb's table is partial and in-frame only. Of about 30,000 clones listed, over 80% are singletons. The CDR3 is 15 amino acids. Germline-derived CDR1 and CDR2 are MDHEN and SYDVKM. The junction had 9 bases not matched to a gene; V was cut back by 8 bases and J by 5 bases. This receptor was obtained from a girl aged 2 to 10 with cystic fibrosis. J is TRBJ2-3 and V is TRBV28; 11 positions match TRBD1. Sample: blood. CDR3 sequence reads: CASAFGQGAGDTQYF. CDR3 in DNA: TGTGCCAGCGCATTTGGACAGGGGGCAGGAGATACGCAGTATTTT.